These 19 T cell receptor beta chains came from one sample sequenced in a study of shared clonotypes between healthy human individuals. CD45RO-negative, CCR7-selected cells formed the naive CD8 fraction, which excluded terminally differentiated effector memory CD45RA+ cells. Only in-frame clones appear in the TCRdb table, and some are missing; sequencing was by immunoSEQ multiplex PCR. This table holds around 1.9 million clones, roughly 91% found once. The sequenced sample consisted of naive CD8+ T cells from PBMCs. Receptors were obtained from a man between 18 and 29 years old in good health. Some clones in this sample may be carry-over from other donors' samples.

This chain joins TRBV4-3 and TRBJ2-1; no clear D gene. Between the trimmed V and J ends, which lost 0 bases and 6 bases, there was a span of 15 bases. Germline V lookup: CDR1 LGHNA, CDR2 YSLEER. The CDR3 is 16 amino acids. In nucleotides, the CDR3 is TGCGCCAGCAGCCAAGATCGCATCCCCATCGGCAATGAGCAGTTCTTC. Translation gives CASSQDRIPIGNEQFF.

The chain employs TRBV5-4 and TRBJ2-3, with 7 bases matching TRBD2. The CDR3 is made up of 15 amino acids. The germline V gene encodes CDR1 SGHNT and CDR2 YYREEE (reference sequence). Trimming at V came to 6 bases and at J to 4 bases, leaving 11 bases not matched to a gene. CDR3 DNA: TGTGCCAGCACCCCAGGGCGGGGGAGCGCAGATACGCAGTATTTT. It is translated as CASTPGRGSADTQYF.

The J gene is TRBJ2-7, the V gene TRBV5-1, with D maybe TRBD1 (6 bases). The CDR3 consists of 15 residues. Trimming shortened V by 0 bases and J by 0 bases, and 10 bases separated the two germline ends. Germline V gene sequence: CDR1 SGHRS, CDR2 YFSETQ. CDR3 sequence reads: CASSLAQGTSYEQYF. In DNA form, the CDR3 reads TGCGCCAGCAGCTTGGCTCAGGGGACCTCCTACGAGCAGTACTTC.

This sequence joins TRBV6-1 and TRBJ1-1, with D possibly being TRBD1 (5 bases). Trimming stripped 6 bases from V and 5 bases from J, with 16 bases between. The CDR3 runs to 14 residues. In germline, CDR1 is MNHNS, CDR2 SASEGT. CDR3 loop: CASRPGTGGTEAFF. CDR3 DNA: TGTGCCAGCAGACCAGGGACGGGAGGGACTGAAGCTTTCTTT.

This chain uses TRBV11-2 with TRBJ2-3; tentatively, D is TRBD1 or TRBD2 (5 bases each). This CDR3 is built from 16 residues. Trimming took off 3 bases at V and 2 bases at J, with 15 bases between the two ends. Looked up from germline, CDR1 is SGHAT and CDR2 is FQNNGV. Here the CDR3 DNA reads TGTGCCAGCAGCTTCCCCCGGGGCCTAATCACAGATACGCAGTATTTT. This codes for CASSFPRGLITDTQYF.

This clone was seen just once. The gene calls are TRBV7-3 and TRBJ1-1; D unresolved. CDR1 and CDR2 (germline): SGHTA, FQGTGA. Trimming cost V 5 bases and J 0 bases, with 7 bases left between them. CDR3 length: 13 amino acids. This CDR3 reads CASSRELNTEAFF. DNA of the CDR3: TGTGCCAGCAGCCGAGAGCTGAACACTGAAGCTTTCTTT.

V and J are TRBV4-3 and TRBJ2-7, with TRBD2 matching over 8 bases. This CDR3 region has 14 residues. V shed 2 bases and J 5 bases; nucleotides not matched to a gene: 5. Per germline, CDR1 LGHNA and CDR2 YSLEER. As DNA, the CDR3 is TGCGCCAGCAGCCAACGGGGGGGCTGGGACGAGCAGTACTTC. It is translated as CASSQRGGWDEQYF.

This clone was seen only a few times. The chain combines TRBV7-9 with TRBJ1-1, with TRBD1 identical over 9 bases. The length of the CDR3 is 13 residues. Losses at the gene ends were 5 bases for V and 6 bases for J; bases not matched to a gene: 4. Germline CDR1 SEHNR, CDR2 FQNEAQ (reference sequence). CDR3 protein: CASSPGDRAEAFF. CDR3 nucleotides: TGTGCCAGCAGCCCCGGGGACAGGGCTGAAGCTTTCTTT.

About this clone itself: The sample contains more than one DNA sequence encoding this CDR3. The chain carries TRBV13 and TRBJ2-7; 12 bases agree with TRBD2. After removal of 5 bases from V and 4 bases from J, the junction contained 6 bases not matched to a gene. CDR1 and CDR2 (germline): PRHDT, FYEKMQ (reference sequence). The CDR3 totals 15 residues. In nucleotides, the CDR3 is TGTGCCAGCAGCCCGAGACTAGCGGGAGCTTACGAGCAGTACTTC. It codes for CASSPRLAGAYEQYF.

This chain connects TRBV27 to TRBJ2-2; possible D gene TRBD1, 6 bases. The germline V gene encodes CDR1 MNHEY and CDR2 SMNVEV (reference sequence). The V end lost 1 base, the J end lost 4 bases, and 13 bases lay between the germline ends. This CDR3 comprises 16 residues. The CDR3 here is CASSLFAQGGTGELFF. In DNA, the CDR3 is TGTGCCAGCAGTTTATTTGCACAGGGTGGCACCGGGGAGCTGTTTTTT.

This chain connects TRBV27 to TRBJ2-7; 7 nucleotides agree with TRBD1. CDR3 length equals 14 residues. Germline trimming cut 1 base from V and 5 bases from J; bases unmatched to any gene: 5. Germline CDR1 reads MNHEY; CDR2 reads SMNVEV (reference sequence). The CDR3 is CASSLLTGSHEQYF. CDR3 DNA: TGTGCCAGCAGTTTATTGACAGGGAGCCACGAGCAGTACTTC.

Comments on this clone: The same CDR3 arises from other DNA sequences in this sample as well. The rearrangement uses TRBV9 and TRBJ2-1; 12 bases agree with TRBD2. The CDR3 totals 16 residues. From germline, CDR1 is SGDLS and CDR2 YYNGEE. V was clipped by 0 bases and J by 4 bases; unmatched bases: 2. The CDR3 region has the DNA TGTGCCAGCAGCGTAGGTGGGACTAGCGGGTACAATGAGCAGTTCTTC. This encodes CASSVGGTSGYNEQFF.

The chain couples TRBV29-1 to TRBJ2-5, with D possibly being TRBD1 (6 bases). This CDR3 is built from 12 residues. Deletions cut 4 bases from V and 7 bases from J, with 13 bases between. Per the germline V gene, CDR1 is SQVTM and CDR2 is ANQGSEA. In nucleotides, the CDR3 is TGCAGCGTTGTTACAGGGCTGGGGACCCAGTACTTC. Protein product: CSVVTGLGTQYF.

The chain has TRBV7-9 and TRBJ2-5; D may correspond to TRBD1 or TRBD2 (5 bases each). The V and J ends lost 5 bases and 5 bases respectively, with 18 bases between them. Looked up from germline, CDR1 is SEHNR and CDR2 is FQNEAQ (reference sequence). The CDR3 consists of 15 residues. The CDR3 nucleotides are TGTGCCAGCAGCGTGAGCCGGGTAAGGGACGAGACCCAGTACTTC. Protein product: CASSVSRVRDETQYF.

About this clone: Other DNA sequences from this sample encode an identical CDR3 as well. J is TRBJ2-7 and V is TRBV9; 8 bases align to TRBD2. The CDR3 runs to 13 residues. Germline lookup yields CDR1 SGDLS and CDR2 YYNGEE. The V gene end was trimmed by 2 bases and the J gene end by 3 bases; junction bases not matched to a gene: 1. The DNA of the CDR3 is TGTGCCAGCAGCGTGGGGACTAGCTACGAGCAGTACTTC. Its translation is CASSVGTSYEQYF.

This rearrangement joins TRBV25-1 to TRBJ2-1, with D perhaps matching TRBD1 (6 bases). The CDR3 is made up of 12 amino acids. In germline, CDR1 is MGHDK, CDR2 SYGVNS. Between the trimmed V and J ends, which lost 8 bases and 3 bases, there was a span of 8 bases. The CDR3 protein is CASRDNYNEQFF. Written as DNA, the CDR3 is TGTGCCAGCCGGGACAACTACAATGAGCAGTTCTTC. Together with reference TRBV25-1 and TRBJ2-1, the CDR3 gives the full variable domain: EADIYQTPRYLVIGTGKKITLECSQTMGHDKMYWYQQDPGMELHLIHYSYGVNSTEKGDLSSESTVSRIRTEHFPLTLESARPSHTSQYLCASRDNYNEQFFGPGTRLTVL.

The J gene is TRBJ2-7, the V gene TRBV28; TRBD2 agrees at 10 bases. Germline CDR1 is MDHEN and CDR2 is SYDVKM. The length of the CDR3 is 17 residues. The V and J ends lost 4 bases and 4 bases, in that order; junction bases with no gene match: 13. The CDR3 region is CASSYRGALAGAYEQYF. Written as DNA, the CDR3 is TGTGCCAGCAGTTATCGAGGGGCCCTAGCGGGAGCTTACGAGCAGTACTTC.

The rearrangement joins TRBV6-5 to TRBJ1-2, with TRBD1 matching 8 bases. Germline loops: CDR1 MNHEY, CDR2 SVGAGI. Trimming took 0 bases from V and 6 from J; bases not matched to a gene: 6. CDR3 length equals 15 residues. This chain's CDR3 is CASSYSSAGGDGYTF. The DNA for the CDR3 is TGTGCCAGCAGTTACTCCTCAGCAGGGGGCGATGGCTACACCTTC.

The chain has TRBV2 and TRBJ2-3, with 7 positions matching TRBD2. The CDR3 is 17 amino acids. V shed 1 base and J 4 bases; nucleotides not matched to a gene: 11. Germline V gives CDR1 SNHLY, CDR2 FYNNEI. The CDR3 region has the DNA TGTGCCAGCAGTGAAGTGGAGTCGGCAGGGAGGGCAGATACGCAGTATTTT. Translated, it gives CASSEVESAGRADTQYF.